This T cell receptor beta chain was sequenced for a study of T-cell memory formation after mild COVID-19. Whole-study findings and limits: Memory from before infection featured some responding clones, which suggests cross-reactive memory joined. Nothing showed for sure that second-wave clones peaking on day 37 were SARS-CoV-2 specific. Mainly CM and EM harbored the contracting CD4+ clones; mainly EMRA harbored the CD8+ ones.

UMIs and sample barcodes were carried by the TCR alpha and TCR beta cDNA libraries that 5'RACE produced using constant-segment primers. TCRdb re-called the 5' RACE reads through MiXCR, storing one row per CDR3 protein. In the table there are roughly 260,000 distinct CDR3 sequences, around 17% of which are singletons. Trimming shortened V by 5 bases and J by 2 bases, and 14 bases separated the two germline ends. The CDR3 consists of 15 residues. The table lists this clonotype with many counts. Its antigen remains unidentified. The V gene is TRBV12-3 or TRBV12-4, the J gene TRBJ2-3, with a possible D match to TRBD1 (6 bases). This TCR derives from a man aged 18-30 years who had mild COVID-19 (a few samples of this study predate the infection). Cell type and time point are not known. The source material was PBMCs or a T cell subset sorted from them (not recorded which). The DNA for the CDR3 is TGTGCCAGCAGTAGCCGGGACACTTACACAGATACGCAGTATTTT. Protein product: CASSSRDTYTDTQYF.